This T cell receptor (beta chain) stems from a study of blood T cell repertoires in COVID-19. In the authors' methods: From reference gene primer amplification, estimates of nucleated cell counts were derived. Profiled with immunoSEQ multiplex PCR; TCRdb holds only in-frame clones, not every one. The V and J calls and clone size are taken from that table; D and trimming were inferred from the DNA. The sample lists approximately 150,000 clones, around 85% occurring once. V gave up 1 base and J gave up 0 bases, with 8 bases separating them. The CDR3 covers 15 residues. Germline CDR1 and CDR2: MGHRA and YSYEKL.

Sequencing was done on a sample of peripheral blood. The TCR originated in a woman aged 65 to 85 with acute or convalescent COVID-19. V and J are TRBV4-1 and TRBJ2-3, with D unclear. CDR3: CASSQGVSSTDTQYF. The CDR3 DNA reads TGCGCCAGCAGCCAAGGCGTTTCTAGCACAGATACGCAGTATTTT.